This T cell receptor beta chain was sequenced for a study of T cell responses to AZD1222 COVID-19 vaccine. Broader study findings: Females outnumbered males among donors, who were mostly white British; clonal diversity was possibly underestimated.

In this sample, this clone turned up a few times. Its antigen is as yet unknown. Sequencing was performed with immunoSEQ multiplex PCR; in TCRdb, only in-frame clones are kept and a portion is missing. The data contain 200,000 to 300,000 clones, approximately 93% of them seen just once; the ten biggest clones take up roughly 0.51%. V dropped 7 bases and J dropped 4 bases, with 10 bases sitting between them. CDR1 is SEHNR and CDR2 is FQNEAQ in the germline V gene (reference sequence). The CDR3 is made up of 13 amino acids. This specimen consisted of peripheral blood, obtained on day 0 of AZD1222 vaccination. This sequence originates from an adult in good health. This chain uses TRBV7-9 with TRBJ2-2; D not certain. As DNA, the CDR3 is TGTGCCAGCACTCTCTGGGTCACCGGGGAGCTGTTTTTT. Its translation: CASTLWVTGELFF.